Shown below are 27 T cell receptor beta chains from a single sample sequenced in a study of control samples from healthy donors and cancer patients. TCRdb's table, derived via immunoSEQ multiplex PCR, lists solely in-frame clones and lacks some. The profile shows hundreds of thousands of clones, around 79% of them singletons. Sequencing was done on a sample of PBMCs. These receptors all stem from a woman in her fifties or sixties with lung cancer.

V usage is TRBV6-5 and J usage is TRBJ1-4, with unresolved D. Deletions cut 11 bases from V and 4 bases from J, with 14 bases between. Germline V gives CDR1 MNHEY, CDR2 SVGAGI. The CDR3 extends over 13 amino acids. This CDR3 is CAVALAVNEKLFF. The DNA of the CDR3 is TGTGCCGTGGCGCTGGCAGTTAATGAAAAACTGTTTTTT.

The rearrangement joins TRBV5-1 to TRBJ2-2, with D tentatively TRBD2 (5 bases). Deletions cut 4 bases from V and 7 bases from J, with 17 bases between. The V gene's germline CDR1 is SGHRS and CDR2 YFSETQ. The CDR3 contains 15 residues. CDR3 sequence: CASSLGGPGVGELFF. CDR3 in DNA: TGCGCCAGCAGCCTGGGTGGACCCGGGGTCGGGGAGCTGTTTTTT.

The CDR3 nucleotides read TGTGCCAGCAGGTCTGGGGCAGCAACTAATGAAAAACTGTTTTTT. This encodes CASRSGAATNEKLFF. The V gene is TRBV7-9, the J gene TRBJ1-4; D might be TRBD1 (5 bases). Germline CDR1 is SEHNR and CDR2 is FQNEAQ (reference sequence). CDR3 length: 15 amino acids. Trimming removed 6 bases from V and 0 bases from J, with 11 bases in between.

The chain joins TRBV18 to TRBJ1-1; tentatively, D is TRBD1 (6 bases). The CDR3 covers 15 residues. V was trimmed by 3 bases and J by 0 bases, leaving 11 bases between them. CDR1 and CDR2 from the germline V gene are KGHSH and LQKENI. In DNA, the CDR3 is TGTGCCAGCTCACCGCAGACAGGTCTGAACACTGAAGCTTTCTTT. It yields the protein CASSPQTGLNTEAFF. The entire variable domain, with the rest obtained from reference TRBV18 and TRBJ1-1, is as follows: NAGVMQNPRHLVRRRGQEARLRCSPMKGHSHVYWYRQLPEEGLKFMVYLQKENIIDESGMPKERFSAEFPKEGPSILRIQQVVRGDSAAYFCASSPQTGLNTEAFFGQGTRLTVV.

Concerning this clone: Other DNA sequences in the sample encode the same CDR3. The J gene is TRBJ1-1, the V gene TRBV6-5; D is perhaps TRBD1 (6 bases). CDR3 length equals 13 residues. CDR1 is MNHEY, CDR2 SVGAGI, per germline. Trimming took 0 bases from V and 4 from J, leaving 6 bases between them. In DNA, the CDR3 is TGTGCCAGCAGTTACTCCAGGGGCACTGAAGCTTTCTTT. Translating gives CASSYSRGTEAFF.

With regard to this clone: Sequence at one end of the junction differs from germline and may be a read error. This chain joins TRBV3-1 (or the pseudogene TRBV3-2) and TRBJ1-1, with unresolved D. Germline CDR1 reads LGHDT; CDR2 reads YNNKEL (reference sequence). CDR3 size: 13 residues. The CDR3 loop is CASSEEGNTEAFF. DNA for the CDR3: TGTGCCAGCAGCGAAGAGGGGAACACTGAAGCTTTCTTT.

J is TRBJ2-5 and V is TRBV2, with TRBD1 identical over 12 bases. This CDR3 contains 16 residues. From germline, CDR1 is SNHLY and CDR2 FYNNEI. The V gene end was trimmed by 4 bases and the J gene end by 6 bases; junction bases not matched to a gene: 9. The CDR3 sequence: CASSAGTGGAVKTQYF. The CDR3 bases are TGTGCCAGCAGTGCCGGGACAGGGGGCGCCGTGAAGACCCAGTACTTC. The complete variable domain, with remaining parts taken from reference TRBV2 and TRBJ2-5, reads EPEVTQTPSHQVTQMGQEVILRCVPISNHLYFYWYRQILGQKVEFLVSFYNNEISEKSEIFDDQFSVERPDGSNFTLKIRSTKLEDSAMYFCASSAGTGGAVKTQYFGPGTRLLVL.

V usage is TRBV4-2 and J usage is TRBJ1-2, with D hard to call. V was trimmed by 0 bases and J by 4 bases, leaving 6 bases between them. CDR1 is LGHNA and CDR2 is YNFKEQ in the germline V gene. The CDR3 runs to 13 residues. The CDR3 DNA reads TGTGCCAGCAGCCAAGAGGGCAGCTATGGCTACACCTTC. This translates into CASSQEGSYGYTF.

For the CDR3, the DNA is TGTGCCAGTAGTCTAAGTCCTTCTAGCGGTCGCTACGAGCAGTACTTC. This translates into CASSLSPSSGRYEQYF. This chain links TRBV19 with TRBJ2-7; TRBD2 matches at 7 bases. Losses at the gene ends were 5 bases for V and 3 bases for J; bases not matched to a gene: 13. Germline-derived CDR1 and CDR2 are LNHDA and SQIVND (reference sequence). The CDR3 is 16 amino acids.

This chain uses TRBV4-1 with TRBJ2-1, with 13 bases that match TRBD2. Per germline, CDR1 MGHRA and CDR2 YSYEKL. The CDR3 is 19 amino acids. V was pared by 4 bases and J by 6 bases, with 15 bases of the junction left unmatched. The CDR3 DNA reads TGCGCCAGCAGCCCTCCCGGACTAGCGGGAGTGGTTGTGGGCAATGAGCAGTTCTTC. As protein: CASSPPGLAGVVVGNEQFF.

The chain carries TRBV6-5 and TRBJ1-1; no definite D call. V dropped 7 bases and J dropped 4 bases, with 13 bases sitting between them. The germline V gene encodes CDR1 MNHEY and CDR2 SVGAGI. The CDR3 totals 13 residues. DNA for the CDR3: TGTGCCAGCAAACGGACGGTGAGCACTGAAGCTTTCTTT. Residues: CASKRTVSTEAFF.

The J gene is TRBJ2-7, the V gene TRBV11-1; D unclear. The CDR3 extends over 13 amino acids. Germline CDR1 is SGHAT and CDR2 is FQDESV (reference sequence). Between the trimmed V and J ends, which lost 0 bases and 5 bases, there was a span of 8 bases. CDR3: CASSLALNNEQYF. CDR3 DNA: TGTGCCAGCAGCTTAGCGCTAAATAACGAGCAGTACTTC.

The V gene is TRBV7-9, the J gene TRBJ2-5; TRBD2 is a possible D gene (6 bases). Germline assignment: CDR1 SEHNR and CDR2 FQNEAQ (reference sequence). This CDR3 comprises 14 residues. V lost 6 bases to trimming and J lost 1 base, with 12 bases between them. The CDR3 DNA sequence: TGTGCCAGCAGTTTGGCGGGGCCCCAAGAGACCCAGTACTTC. It yields the protein CASSLAGPQETQYF.

Regarding this clone: One junction end disagrees with the germline gene, perhaps due to a read error. In the same sample, other DNA sequences code for this CDR3. This chain uses TRBV6-1 with TRBJ2-7, with 8 bases that match TRBD2. The length of the CDR3 is 14 residues. Germline lookup yields CDR1 MNHNS and CDR2 SASEGT. The CDR3 DNA reads TGTGCCAGCAGGGAAGGGACTAGATACTACGAGCAGTACTTC. It codes for CASREGTRYYEQYF.

The V gene is TRBV28, the J gene TRBJ1-4; 7 positions agree with TRBD1. Germline V gives CDR1 MDHEN, CDR2 SYDVKM. The ends lost 5 bases at V and 2 bases at J; junction bases unmatched: 5. The CDR3 has 15 amino acids. CDR3 sequence (DNA): TGTGCCAGCAGTGACTTCAGGGGGACTAATGAAAAACTGTTTTTT. Translating it yields CASSDFRGTNEKLFF.

CDR3 sequence: CASATRDSPYEQYF. CDR3 nucleotide sequence: TGTGCCTCAGCTACCCGGGACAGCCCCTACGAGCAGTACTTC. V gene TRBV5-4 combines with J gene TRBJ2-7; 7 bases align to TRBD1. Trimming removed 10 bases from V and 2 bases from J; junction bases left unmatched: 12. CDR3 length equals 14 residues. In germline, CDR1 is SGHNT, CDR2 YYREEE (reference sequence).

The chain combines TRBV27 with TRBJ1-2; TRBD1 matches at 11 bases. The CDR3 runs to 14 residues. V shed 6 bases, J shed 6 bases, and the junction held 6 bases outside the gene matches. Looked up from germline, CDR1 is MNHEY and CDR2 is SMNVEV (reference sequence). The CDR3 region has the DNA TGTGCCAGCAGACGGACAGGGGGCGCGGATGGCTACACCTTC. Encoded protein: CASRRTGGADGYTF.

There are a few counts of this clone. This chain uses TRBV7-9 with TRBJ2-7, with a possible D match to TRBD2 (6 bases). V was trimmed by 5 bases and J by 2 bases, leaving 16 bases between them. The CDR3 has 15 amino acids. CDR1 is SEHNR and CDR2 is FQNEAQ in the germline V gene (reference sequence). CDR3 nucleotides: TGTGCCAGCAGCGCGGAGGGGAGACAGACCTACGAGCAGTACTTC. Its translation is CASSAEGRQTYEQYF.

V gene TRBV11-2 combines with J gene TRBJ2-1, with 8 bases fitting TRBD2. Losses at the gene ends were 1 base for V and 9 bases for J; bases not matched to a gene: 5. The CDR3 contains 14 residues. In germline, CDR1 is SGHAT, CDR2 FQNNGV. CDR3 sequence: CASSLGDAGGEQFF. CDR3 nucleotides: TGTGCCAGCAGCTTAGGGGACGCGGGGGGTGAGCAGTTCTTC.

The rearrangement uses TRBV18 and TRBJ2-7; D unclear. V was trimmed by 2 bases and J by 5 bases, leaving 4 bases between them. The CDR3 runs to 11 residues. Per the germline V gene, CDR1 is KGHSH and CDR2 is LQKENI. CDR3 amino acids: CASSPSDEQYF. DNA for the CDR3: TGTGCCAGCTCACCAAGTGACGAGCAGTACTTC.

The chain joins TRBV7-8 to TRBJ2-2; D call uncertain. V lost 5 bases and J 1 base, leaving 11 bases between the germline ends. This CDR3 has 15 residues. Germline V CDR1 and CDR2: SGHVS, FQNEAQ. CDR3 protein: CASSPLIMNTGELFF. As DNA, the CDR3 is TGTGCCAGCAGCCCCTTGATTATGAACACCGGGGAGCTGTTTTTT.

The genes are TRBV18 and TRBJ1-4, with D tentatively TRBD1 (5 bases). Germline assignment: CDR1 KGHSH and CDR2 LQKENI. The V end was cut by 2 bases, the J end by 2 bases, with 12 bases between. This CDR3 spans 16 amino acids. The DNA of the CDR3 is TGTGCCAGCTCACCATCCGGACGGGGGACTAATGAAAAACTGTTTTTT. Protein: CASSPSGRGTNEKLFF.

The chain uses TRBV14 and TRBJ2-3, with D possibly TRBD2 on 5 matching bases. The CDR3 extends over 13 amino acids. V was cut by 2 bases and J by 5 bases, with 8 bases left in between. Germline V gene sequence: CDR1 SGHDN, CDR2 FVKESK. CDR3: CASSQTTIDTQYF. The CDR3 DNA reads TGTGCCAGCAGCCAAACGACTATAGATACGCAGTATTTT.

The rearrangement joins TRBV3-1 (or the pseudogene TRBV3-2) to TRBJ1-2; 7 bases fit TRBD1. The V gene's germline CDR1 is LGHDT and CDR2 YNNKEL (reference sequence). J was trimmed by 8 bases and V by 4 bases; bases with no gene match: 13. The CDR3 contains 15 residues. CDR3 protein: CASSPITQGKGGYTF. The CDR3, as DNA: TGTGCCAGCAGCCCAATTACACAGGGGAAGGGGGGCTACACCTTC.

The V gene is TRBV3-1 (or the pseudogene TRBV3-2), the J gene TRBJ2-1; D is tentatively TRBD1 or TRBD2 (5 bases each). Germline V CDR1 and CDR2: LGHDT, YNNKEL (reference sequence). This CDR3 comprises 16 residues. The ends were cut back, 0 bases at V and 12 bases at J, with 21 bases in the middle. CDR3 in amino acids: CASSQEIRARGEGQFF. DNA of the CDR3: TGTGCCAGCAGCCAAGAAATCAGGGCCCGAGGAGAGGGGCAGTTCTTC.

With regard to this clone: This sample includes further DNA sequences coding for the same CDR3. This chain connects TRBV18 to TRBJ2-1; the match to TRBD1 covers 7 bases. Germline CDR1 and CDR2: KGHSH and LQKENI. CDR3 length equals 14 residues. Germline trimming cut 3 bases from V and 8 bases from J; bases unmatched to any gene: 7. This chain's CDR3 is CASSPSTGVDEQFF. The CDR3 bases are TGTGCCAGCTCACCCAGCACAGGGGTCGATGAGCAGTTCTTC.

The V gene is TRBV5-5, the J gene TRBJ1-2, with D maybe TRBD1 (6 bases). The V and J ends lost 1 base and 4 bases respectively, with 14 bases between them. This CDR3 comprises 15 residues. CDR1 and CDR2 from the germline V gene are SGHKS and YYEKEE (reference sequence). The CDR3, as DNA: TGTGCCAGCAGCTTGATCCCGGGACATATCTATGGCTACACCTTC. Translating gives CASSLIPGHIYGYTF.